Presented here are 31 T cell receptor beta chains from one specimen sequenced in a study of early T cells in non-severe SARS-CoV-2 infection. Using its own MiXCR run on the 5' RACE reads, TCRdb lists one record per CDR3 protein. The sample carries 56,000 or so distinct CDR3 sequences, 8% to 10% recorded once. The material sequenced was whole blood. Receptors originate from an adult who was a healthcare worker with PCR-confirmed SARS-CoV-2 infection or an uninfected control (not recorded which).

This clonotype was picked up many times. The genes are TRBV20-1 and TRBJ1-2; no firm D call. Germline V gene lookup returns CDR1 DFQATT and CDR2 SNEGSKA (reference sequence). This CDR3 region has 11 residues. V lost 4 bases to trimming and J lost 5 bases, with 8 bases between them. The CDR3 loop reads CSAKEGYGYTF. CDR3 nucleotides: TGCAGTGCTAAGGAAGGTTATGGCTACACCTTC.

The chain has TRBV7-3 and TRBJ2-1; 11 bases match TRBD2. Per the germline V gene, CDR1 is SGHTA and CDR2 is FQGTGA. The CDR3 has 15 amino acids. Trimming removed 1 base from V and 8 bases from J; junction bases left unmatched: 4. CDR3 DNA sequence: TGTGCCAGCAGCTTAAGTAGCGGGAGGGCCCATGAGCAGTTCTTC. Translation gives CASSLSSGRAHEQFF.

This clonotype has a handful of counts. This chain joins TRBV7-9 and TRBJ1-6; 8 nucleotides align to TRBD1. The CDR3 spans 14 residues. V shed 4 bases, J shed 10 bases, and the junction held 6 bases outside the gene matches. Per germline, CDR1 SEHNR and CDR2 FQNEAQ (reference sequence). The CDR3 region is CASSSRDRISPLHF. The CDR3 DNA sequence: TGTGCCAGCAGCTCACGGGACAGGATCTCACCCCTCCACTTT.

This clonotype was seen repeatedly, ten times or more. The chain's CDR3 is CASSPPTAKGRYEQYF. In DNA, the CDR3 is TGTGCCAGCAGTCCGCCGACAGCCAAGGGAAGGTACGAGCAGTACTTC. The chain couples TRBV12-3 or TRBV12-4 to TRBJ2-7; possibly TRBD1 for D (5 bases). V was trimmed by 5 bases and J by 4 bases, leaving 21 bases between them. This CDR3 contains 16 residues.

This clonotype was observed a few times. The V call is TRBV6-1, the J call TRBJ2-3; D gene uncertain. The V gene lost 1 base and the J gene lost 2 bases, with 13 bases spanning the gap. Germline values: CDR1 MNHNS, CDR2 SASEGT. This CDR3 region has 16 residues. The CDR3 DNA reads TGTGCCAGCAGTGAAGGGTACAGCTACTACACAGATACGCAGTATTTT. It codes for CASSEGYSYYTDTQYF.

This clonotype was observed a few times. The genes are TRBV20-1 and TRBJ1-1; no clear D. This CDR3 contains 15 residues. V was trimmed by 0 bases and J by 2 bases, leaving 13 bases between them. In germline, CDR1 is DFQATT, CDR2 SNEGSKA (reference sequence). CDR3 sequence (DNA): TGCAGTGCTAGAGATTCGGGCACGGGAAACACTGAAGCTTTCTTT. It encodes CSARDSGTGNTEAFF.

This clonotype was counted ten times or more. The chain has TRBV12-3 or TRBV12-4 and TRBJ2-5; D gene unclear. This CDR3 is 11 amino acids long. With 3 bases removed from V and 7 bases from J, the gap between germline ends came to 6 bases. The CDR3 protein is CASSFSGTQYF. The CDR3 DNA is TGTGCCAGCAGTTTTTCCGGGACCCAGTACTTC.

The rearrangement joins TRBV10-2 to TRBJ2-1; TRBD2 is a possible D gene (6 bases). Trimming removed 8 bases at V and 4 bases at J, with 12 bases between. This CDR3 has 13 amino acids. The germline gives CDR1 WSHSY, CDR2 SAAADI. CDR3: CASGGTFYNEQFF. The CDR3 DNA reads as TGCGCCAGCGGAGGGACTTTTTACAATGAGCAGTTCTTC.

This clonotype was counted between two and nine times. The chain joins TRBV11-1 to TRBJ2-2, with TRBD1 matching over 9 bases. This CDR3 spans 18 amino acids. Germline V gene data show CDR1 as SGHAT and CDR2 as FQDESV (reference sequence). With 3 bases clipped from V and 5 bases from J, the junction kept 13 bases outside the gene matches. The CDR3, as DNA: TGTGCCAGCAGCTTCCGGGACAGGGTGAATAGCGGGACCGGGGAGCTGTTTTTT. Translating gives CASSFRDRVNSGTGELFF.

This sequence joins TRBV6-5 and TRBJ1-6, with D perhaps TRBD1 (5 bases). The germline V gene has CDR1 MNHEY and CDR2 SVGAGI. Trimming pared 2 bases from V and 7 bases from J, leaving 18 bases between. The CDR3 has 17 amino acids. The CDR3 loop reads CASSYTDRGTENSPLHF. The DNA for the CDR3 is TGTGCCAGCAGTTACACCGACAGAGGCACCGAGAATTCACCCCTCCACTTT.

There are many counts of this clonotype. DNA for the CDR3: TGCAGTGCTAGAGAAGGGACTAGCGGGAGAAAGAGTGAGCAGTTCTTC. This codes for CSAREGTSGRKSEQFF. The V gene is TRBV20-1, the J gene TRBJ2-1; 14 nucleotides agree with TRBD2. Germline V lookup: CDR1 DFQATT, CDR2 SNEGSKA (reference sequence). V lost 0 bases and J lost 9; bases outside the gene matches: 7. This CDR3 contains 16 residues.

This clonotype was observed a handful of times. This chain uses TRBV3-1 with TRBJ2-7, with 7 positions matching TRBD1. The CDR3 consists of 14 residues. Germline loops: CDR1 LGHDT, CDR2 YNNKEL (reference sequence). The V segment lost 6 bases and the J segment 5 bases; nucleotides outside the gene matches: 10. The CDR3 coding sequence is TGTGCCAGCAGACCCTCACAGGGGATGAACGAGCAGTACTTC. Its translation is CASRPSQGMNEQYF.

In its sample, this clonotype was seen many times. The CDR3 DNA is TGTGCCAGCTCACCAGACGCGACAAGTTCTGGAAACACCATATATTTT. Translating it yields CASSPDATSSGNTIYF. The V call is TRBV18, the J call TRBJ1-3, with D unresolved. The CDR3 totals 16 residues. CDR1 and CDR2 from the germline V gene are KGHSH and LQKENI. The V end was cut by 2 bases, the J end by 1 base, with 12 bases between.

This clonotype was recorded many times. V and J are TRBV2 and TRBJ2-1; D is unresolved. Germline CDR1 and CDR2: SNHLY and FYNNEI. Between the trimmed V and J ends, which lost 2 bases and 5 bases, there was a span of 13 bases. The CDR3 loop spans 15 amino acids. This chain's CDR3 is CASSEWWGSDNEQFF. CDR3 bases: TGTGCCAGCAGTGAATGGTGGGGAAGCGACAATGAGCAGTTCTTC.

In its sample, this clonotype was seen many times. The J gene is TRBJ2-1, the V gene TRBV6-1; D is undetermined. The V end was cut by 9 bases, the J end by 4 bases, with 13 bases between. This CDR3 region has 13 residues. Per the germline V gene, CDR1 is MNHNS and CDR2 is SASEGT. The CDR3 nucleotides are TGTGCCAGTTTACGGAGAGCGTACAATGAGCAGTTCTTC. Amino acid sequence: CASLRRAYNEQFF.

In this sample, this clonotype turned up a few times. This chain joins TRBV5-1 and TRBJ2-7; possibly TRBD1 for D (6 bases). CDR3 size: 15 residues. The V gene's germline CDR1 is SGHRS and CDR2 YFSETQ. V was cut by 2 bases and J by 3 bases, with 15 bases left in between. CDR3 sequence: CASSLQGSTSYEQYF. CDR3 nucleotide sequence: TGCGCCAGCAGCTTACAGGGATCGACAAGCTACGAGCAGTACTTC.

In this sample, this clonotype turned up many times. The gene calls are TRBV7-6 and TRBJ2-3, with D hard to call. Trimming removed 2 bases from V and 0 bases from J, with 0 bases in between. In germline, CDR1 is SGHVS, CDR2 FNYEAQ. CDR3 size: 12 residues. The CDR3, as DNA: TGTGCCAGCAGCTTAAGCACAGATACGCAGTATTTT. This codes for CASSLSTDTQYF. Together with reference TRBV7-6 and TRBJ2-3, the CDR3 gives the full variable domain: GAGVSQSPRYKVTKRGQDVALRCDPISGHVSLYWYRQALGQGPEFLTYFNYEAQQDKSGLPNDRFSAERPEGSISTLTIQRTEQRDSAMYRCASSLSTDTQYFGPGTRLTVL.

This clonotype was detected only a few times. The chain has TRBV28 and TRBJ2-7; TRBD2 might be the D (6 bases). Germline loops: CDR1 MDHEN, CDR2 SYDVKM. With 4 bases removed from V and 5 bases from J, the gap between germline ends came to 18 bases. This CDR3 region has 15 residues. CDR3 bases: TGTGCCAGCAGTTCCTGGGAGGCCCCCTCTAACGAGCAGTACTTC. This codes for CASSSWEAPSNEQYF.

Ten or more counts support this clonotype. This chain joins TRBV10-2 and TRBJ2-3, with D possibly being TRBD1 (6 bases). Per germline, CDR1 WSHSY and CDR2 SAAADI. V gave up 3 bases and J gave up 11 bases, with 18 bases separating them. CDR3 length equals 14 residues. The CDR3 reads CASSDGTNSRGQYF. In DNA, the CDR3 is TGCGCCAGCAGTGACGGGACCAATAGCAGGGGGCAGTATTTT.

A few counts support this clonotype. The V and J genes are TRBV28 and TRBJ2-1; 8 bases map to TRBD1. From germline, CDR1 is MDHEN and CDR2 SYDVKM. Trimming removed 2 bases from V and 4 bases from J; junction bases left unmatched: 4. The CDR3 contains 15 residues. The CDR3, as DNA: TGTGCCAGCAGTTTAGCCAACAGGGGGTACAATGAGCAGTTCTTC. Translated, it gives CASSLANRGYNEQFF.

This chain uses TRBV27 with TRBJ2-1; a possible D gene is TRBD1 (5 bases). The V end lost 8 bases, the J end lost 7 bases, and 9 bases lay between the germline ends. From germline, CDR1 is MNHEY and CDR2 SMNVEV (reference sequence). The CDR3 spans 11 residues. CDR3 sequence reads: CASQQENEQFF. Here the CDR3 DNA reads TGTGCCAGCCAACAGGAAAATGAGCAGTTCTTC.

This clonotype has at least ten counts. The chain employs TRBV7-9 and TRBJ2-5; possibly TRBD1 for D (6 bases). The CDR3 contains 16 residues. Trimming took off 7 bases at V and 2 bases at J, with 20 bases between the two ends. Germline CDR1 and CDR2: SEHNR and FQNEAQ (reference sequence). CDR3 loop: CASTPGVSGRQETQYF. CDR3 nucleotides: TGTGCCAGCACCCCAGGGGTGTCGGGGCGACAAGAGACCCAGTACTTC.

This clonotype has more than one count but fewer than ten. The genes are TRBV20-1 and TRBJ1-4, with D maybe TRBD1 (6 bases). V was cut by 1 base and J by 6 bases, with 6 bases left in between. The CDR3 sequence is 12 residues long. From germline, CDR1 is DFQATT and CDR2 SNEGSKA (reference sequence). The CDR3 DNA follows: TGCAGTGCTAGAGCAGGGGATGAAAAACTGTTTTTT. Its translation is CSARAGDEKLFF.

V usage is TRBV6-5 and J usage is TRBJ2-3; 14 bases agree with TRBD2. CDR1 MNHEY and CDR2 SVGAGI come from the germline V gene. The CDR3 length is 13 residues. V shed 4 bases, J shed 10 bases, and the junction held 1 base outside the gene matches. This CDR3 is CASSSTSGGAQYF. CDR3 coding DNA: TGTGCCAGCAGTTCGACTAGCGGGGGGGCGCAGTATTTT.

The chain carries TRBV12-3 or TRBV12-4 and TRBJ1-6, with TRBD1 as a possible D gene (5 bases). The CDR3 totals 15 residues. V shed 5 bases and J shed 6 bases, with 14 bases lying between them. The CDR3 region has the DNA TGTGCCAGCAGTCTCCAGGGACCTCTTAATTCACCCCTCCACTTT. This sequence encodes CASSLQGPLNSPLHF.

The CDR3 bases are TGTGCCAGCAGCCAGGGGGCGTGGGGCACTGAAGCTTTCTTT. Protein: CASSQGAWGTEAFF. The rearrangement links TRBV3-1 to TRBJ1-1; D perhaps matches TRBD1 (6 bases). The germline CDR1 and CDR2 sequences are LGHDT and YNNKEL (reference sequence). Trimming cost V 3 bases and J 4 bases, with 12 bases left between them. The CDR3 covers 14 residues.

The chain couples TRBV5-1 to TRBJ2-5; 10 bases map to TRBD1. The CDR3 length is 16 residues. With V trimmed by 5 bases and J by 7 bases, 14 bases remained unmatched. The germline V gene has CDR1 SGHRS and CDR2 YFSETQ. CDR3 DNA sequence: TGCGCCAGCAGAAAGACAGGGGGCCCTATGGAAGGGACCCAGTACTTC. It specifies CASRKTGGPMEGTQYF. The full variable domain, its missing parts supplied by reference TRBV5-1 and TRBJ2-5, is KAGVTQTPRYLIKTRGQQVTLSCSPISGHRSVSWYQQTPGQGLQFLFEYFSETQRNKGNFPGRFSGRQFSNSRSEMNVSTLELGDSALYLCASRKTGGPMEGTQYFGPGTRLLVL.

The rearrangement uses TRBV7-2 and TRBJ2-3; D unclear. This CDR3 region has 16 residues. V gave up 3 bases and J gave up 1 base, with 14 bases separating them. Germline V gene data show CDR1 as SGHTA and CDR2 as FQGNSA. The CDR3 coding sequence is TGTGCCAGCAGCTTGGGTTTTGGGGTCCGCACAGATACGCAGTATTTT. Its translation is CASSLGFGVRTDTQYF.

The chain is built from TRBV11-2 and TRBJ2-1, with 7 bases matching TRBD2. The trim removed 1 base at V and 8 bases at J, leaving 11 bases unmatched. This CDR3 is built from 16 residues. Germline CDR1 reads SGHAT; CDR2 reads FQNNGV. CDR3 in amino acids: CASSLVDGGRIHEQFF. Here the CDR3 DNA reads TGTGCCAGCAGCTTAGTGGACGGCGGGAGAATCCATGAGCAGTTCTTC.

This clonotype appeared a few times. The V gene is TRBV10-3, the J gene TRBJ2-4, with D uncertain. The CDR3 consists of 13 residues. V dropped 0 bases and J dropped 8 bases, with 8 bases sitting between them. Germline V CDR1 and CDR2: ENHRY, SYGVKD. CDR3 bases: TGTGCCATCAGTGAGTCGAACCGTGACATTCAGTACTTC. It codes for CAISESNRDIQYF.

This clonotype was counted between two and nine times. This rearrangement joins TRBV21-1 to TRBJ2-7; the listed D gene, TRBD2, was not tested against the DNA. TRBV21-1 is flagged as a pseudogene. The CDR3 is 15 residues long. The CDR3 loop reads CASIETKGSPYEQYF. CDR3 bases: TGTGCCAGCATCGAAACCAAGGGTAGCCCTTACGAGCAGTACTTC.